Shown below are 25 T cell receptor beta chains from a single sample sequenced in a study of OX40 agonist ivuxolimab in advanced cancers. Libraries came from the immunoSEQ multiplex PCR assay. In TCRdb, the immuneACCESS table is reduced to in-frame sequences with V and J assigned. These tables do not hold every clone; where another copy was compared, an unresolved V gene accounts for under half, and the others remain unexplained. For this sample there are 92,000 or so clones; 75% to 90% appear just once. The top ten constitute over 7% of the sample. The specimen comprised CD4+ or CD8+ T cells sorted from blood, sampled in a trial of the OX40 agonist ivuxolimab. The source of these receptors is an adult with an advanced solid tumor such as melanoma, head and neck, liver or kidney cancer.

The V and J genes are TRBV7-8 and TRBJ2-7; D tentatively reads TRBD1 or TRBD2 (5 bases each). Trimming stripped 6 bases from V and 0 bases from J, with 15 bases between. The length of the CDR3 is 15 residues. The germline V gene has CDR1 SGHVS and CDR2 FQNEAQ. The CDR3 DNA is TGTGCCAGCAGACCCCGCTGGGACGGCTCCTACGAGCAGTACTTC. This codes for CASRPRWDGSYEQYF.

The rearrangement links TRBV28 to TRBJ1-2; D is possibly TRBD1 (5 bases). Trimming shortened V by 6 bases and J by 3 bases, and 11 bases separated the two germline ends. The CDR3 contains 13 residues. The V gene's germline CDR1 is MDHEN and CDR2 SYDVKM. DNA for the CDR3: TGTGCCAGCAGACCGACAGACTACTATGGCTACACCTTC. Translating gives CASRPTDYYGYTF.

The chain employs TRBV6-6 and TRBJ1-1; no firm D call. This CDR3 is 11 amino acids long. Trimming stripped 6 bases from V and 1 base from J, with 3 bases between. From germline, CDR1 is MNHNY and CDR2 SVGAGI (reference sequence). The CDR3 is CASRKNTEAFF. DNA of the CDR3: TGTGCCAGCAGAAAGAACACTGAAGCTTTCTTT.

The genes are TRBV9 and TRBJ2-5; D not certain. Judging by the DNA end, TRBJ2-7 fits better; the J call may be wrong. CDR3 size: 14 residues. The germline CDR1 and CDR2 sequences are SGDLS and YYNGEE. This CDR3 reads CASSTNPRAYEQYF. The CDR3 region has the DNA TGTGCCAGCAGCACAAACCCCCGGGCCTACGAGCAGTACTTC.

This chain joins TRBV9 and TRBJ2-3; D is possibly TRBD2 (5 bases). V lost 3 bases, J lost 9 bases, and 8 bases lay in between. CDR1 is SGDLS, CDR2 YYNGEE, per germline. CDR3 length equals 11 residues. The CDR3 bases are TGTGCCAGCAGCGGGTCTAGCACGCAGTATTTT. This encodes CASSGSSTQYF.

The chain is built from TRBV11-1 and TRBJ2-6; D possibly uses TRBD1 or TRBD2 (5 bases each). The CDR3 is 17 amino acids. Germline lookup yields CDR1 SGHAT and CDR2 FQDESV (reference sequence). Trimming removed 6 bases from V and 3 bases from J, with 18 bases in between. For the CDR3, the DNA is TGTGCCAGCAGACCCCACGGGGCGCCCGGTGGGGCCAACGTCCTGACTTTC. Translated: CASRPHGAPGGANVLTF.

The sample holds one count of this clone. This chain joins TRBV6-1 and TRBJ2-3, with 7 bases identical to TRBD1. Unmatched junction bases numbered 8, after V lost 6 bases and J lost 2 bases. Per germline, CDR1 MNHNS and CDR2 SASEGT. This CDR3 region has 15 residues. The CDR3 DNA reads as TGTGCCAGCAGAACAGGGGCGTATTTCACAGATACGCAGTATTTT. It translates to CASRTGAYFTDTQYF.

The V call is TRBV6-4, the J call TRBJ2-2; D call uncertain. The CDR3 consists of 14 residues. Germline lookup yields CDR1 MRHNA and CDR2 SNTAGT. Trimming removed 0 bases at V and 3 bases at J, with 5 bases between. The CDR3 bases are TGTGCCAGCAGTGACTCAAGATACACCGGGGAGCTGTTTTTT. It yields the protein CASSDSRYTGELFF.

CDR3 sequence: CASSLTAGSTDTQYF. CDR3 DNA: TGTGCCAGCAGCCTCACAGCGGGGAGCACAGATACGCAGTATTTT. J is TRBJ2-3 and V is TRBV27, with 7 nucleotides matching TRBD2. The junction had 6 bases not matched to a gene; V was cut back by 6 bases and J by 0 bases. CDR3 length: 15 amino acids. CDR1 is MNHEY and CDR2 is SMNVEV in the germline V gene (reference sequence).

The genes are TRBV2 and TRBJ2-4, with D unclear. The germline V and J ends were trimmed by 4 bases and 1 base, with 11 bases remaining between them. Germline CDR1 reads SNHLY; CDR2 reads FYNNEI. This CDR3 contains 15 residues. Written as DNA, the CDR3 is TGTGCCAGCAGTGGGAGCGTTTTGGCCAAAAACATTCAGTACTTC. Protein sequence: CASSGSVLAKNIQYF.

The J gene is TRBJ2-5, the V gene TRBV19; possible D gene TRBD2, 5 bases. The ends were cut back, 6 bases at V and 5 bases at J, with 7 bases in the middle. This CDR3 has 11 amino acids. Germline V gene data show CDR1 as LNHDA and CDR2 as SQIVND (reference sequence). The CDR3 sequence is CASRPGETQYF. The CDR3 DNA sequence: TGTGCCAGTAGGCCGGGGGAGACCCAGTACTTC.

V and J are TRBV11-2 and TRBJ1-4; TRBD1 matches 8 bases. The length of the CDR3 is 20 residues. Trimming at V came to 0 bases and at J to 1 base, leaving 13 bases not matched to a gene. Germline V CDR1 and CDR2: SGHAT, FQNNGV. The CDR3 DNA is TGTGCCAGCAGCTTAGATTACGTTTACGGACAGGGCTTAACTAATGAAAAACTGTTTTTT. Translation gives CASSLDYVYGQGLTNEKLFF.

The V call is TRBV11-3, the J call TRBJ2-3; D not certain. CDR3 length equals 15 residues. Germline CDR1 is SGHNT and CDR2 is YENEEA. V was shortened by 2 bases and J by 0 bases, with 9 bases between the two germline ends. The CDR3 DNA sequence: TGTGCCAGCAGCTTAAGCGATACTAGCACAGATACGCAGTATTTT. This sequence encodes CASSLSDTSTDTQYF.

V is TRBV5-6 and J is TRBJ1-4; the match to TRBD1 covers 12 bases. Germline trimming cut 1 base from V and 8 bases from J; bases unmatched to any gene: 3. This CDR3 spans 15 amino acids. Germline lookup yields CDR1 SGHDT and CDR2 YYEEEE. CDR3 nucleotides: TGTGCCAGCAGCTTGTCGGGGACAGGGGGCGAAAAACTGTTTTTT. Its protein product is CASSLSGTGGEKLFF.

The chain has TRBV27 and TRBJ2-7; 10 bases line up with TRBD2. The trim removed 2 bases at V and 6 bases at J, leaving 10 bases unmatched. In germline, CDR1 is MNHEY, CDR2 SMNVEV (reference sequence). The CDR3 length is 16 residues. CDR3: CASSLRGEREGPEQYF. For the CDR3, the DNA is TGTGCCAGCAGTTTACGGGGCGAGCGGGAGGGCCCCGAGCAGTACTTC.

V and J are TRBV5-1 and TRBJ2-7, with 7 bases matching TRBD1. CDR3 length equals 15 residues. J lost 2 bases, V lost 0 bases, and 5 bases had no gene match. CDR1 and CDR2 from the germline V gene are SGHRS and YFSETQ. The chain's CDR3 is CASSLDRGRAYEQYF. The CDR3 DNA sequence: TGCGCCAGCAGCTTGGACAGGGGAAGGGCCTACGAGCAGTACTTC.

V usage is TRBV2 and J usage is TRBJ1-1; D remains ambiguous. CDR1 is SNHLY, CDR2 FYNNEI, per germline. The CDR3 has 17 residues. Trimming removed 4 bases at V and 1 base at J, with 19 bases between. The CDR3 region is CASSGDTRELSNTEAFF. CDR3 coding DNA: TGTGCCAGCAGTGGCGATACACGCGAACTCTCGAACACTGAAGCTTTCTTT.

The chain employs TRBV6-1 and TRBJ2-3; either TRBD1 or TRBD2 may supply D (6 bases each). This CDR3 has 14 amino acids. V was cut by 9 bases and J by 2 bases, with 15 bases left in between. Per germline, CDR1 MNHNS and CDR2 SASEGT. CDR3 sequence reads: CASLFGGNTDTQYF. CDR3 bases: TGTGCCAGTTTGTTCGGGGGCAACACAGATACGCAGTATTTT.

The V gene is TRBV12-5, the J gene TRBJ2-7; D is uncertain. Germline lookup yields CDR1 LGHNT and CDR2 FRNRAP. V gave up 4 bases and J gave up 2 bases, with 9 bases separating them. The CDR3 has 13 amino acids. For the CDR3, the DNA is TGTGCTAGTGGTTCGACGGCACCCTACGAGCAGTACTTC. Amino acid sequence: CASGSTAPYEQYF.

This clone was seen a handful of times. V usage is TRBV27 and J usage is TRBJ2-7; weak D call: TRBD2 (5 bases). The germline V and J ends were trimmed by 6 bases and 6 bases, with 12 bases remaining between them. Germline values: CDR1 MNHEY, CDR2 SMNVEV (reference sequence). The CDR3 is made up of 12 amino acids. The CDR3 region has the DNA TGTGCCAGCAGCTCGGGGTCGGGCGAGCAGTACTTC. The encoded protein is CASSSGSGEQYF.

CDR3 loop: CASSLNPATGGYTF. Here the CDR3 DNA reads TGTGCCAGCAGTCTCAACCCAGCAACTGGAGGCTACACCTTC. This chain joins TRBV27 and TRBJ1-2; D is unresolved. The V gene lost 5 bases and the J gene lost 8 bases, with 18 bases spanning the gap. Germline CDR1 MNHEY, CDR2 SMNVEV (reference sequence). The CDR3 spans 14 residues.

This clone showed up just once. The chain is built from TRBV5-1 and TRBJ2-7, with D perhaps TRBD2 (6 bases). This CDR3 spans 14 amino acids. The germline V gene encodes CDR1 SGHRS and CDR2 YFSETQ. Trimming pared 4 bases from V and 3 bases from J, leaving 14 bases between. The CDR3: CASSPRDLNYEQYF. As DNA, the CDR3 is TGCGCCAGCAGCCCCCGGGACTTAAACTACGAGCAGTACTTC.

The V gene is TRBV9, the J gene TRBJ1-1; no firm D call. CDR1 is SGDLS and CDR2 is YYNGEE in the germline V gene. This CDR3 comprises 13 residues. Trimming removed 4 bases at V and 4 bases at J, with 11 bases between. CDR3 nucleotides: TGTGCCAGCAGCCAACGGGGATTCACTGAAGCTTTCTTT. It encodes CASSQRGFTEAFF.

The chain links TRBV6-1 to TRBJ2-3; D not certain. CDR3 length: 10 amino acids. V gave up 9 bases and J gave up 6 bases, with 7 bases separating them. Per germline, CDR1 MNHNS and CDR2 SASEGT. CDR3 sequence (DNA): TGTGCCAGACGTGGGGATACGCAGTATTTT. Translated, it gives CARRGDTQYF.

A remark on this clone: A junction end diverges from the germline sequence, so it may reflect a read error. This chain uses TRBV19 with TRBJ1-1; D gene unclear. Germline values: CDR1 LNHDA, CDR2 SQIVND (reference sequence). The CDR3 sequence is 12 residues long. The CDR3 sequence: CLTRSGEAEAFF. CDR3 nucleotides: TGCCTAACCCGGTCGGGTGAGGCTGAAGCTTTCTTT.